The 9 T cell receptor beta chains below were found in one sample sequenced in a study of blood T cells in healthy people across ages. A second PCR of roughly 6 to 12 cycles used a sample-barcoded 5' primer and a J-beta primer mix. TCRdb reprocessed the 5' RACE reads via MiXCR and lists one record per CDR3 protein. The sample contains hundreds of thousands of distinct CDR3 sequences, approximately 50% of which appear only once. Input material: blood. The source is an older woman in good health.

The chain joins TRBV7-9 to TRBJ2-1; D gene uncertain. V was cut by 3 bases and J by 15 bases, with 12 bases left in between. CDR1 is SEHNR, CDR2 FQNEAQ, per germline (reference sequence). The CDR3 is 11 residues long. DNA for the CDR3: TGTGCCAGCAGCTTGGACGTCAGTGGGTTCTTC. It yields the protein CASSLDVSGFF.

The chain has TRBV12-3 or TRBV12-4 and TRBJ2-1; D gene ambiguous. V lost 5 bases, J lost 13 bases, and 12 bases lay in between. CDR3 length: 11 residues. CDR3 sequence (DNA): TGTGCCAGCAGTCGACGAGAAAACCAGTTCTTC. Translated: CASSRRENQFF.

This clonotype has more than one count but fewer than ten. The chain is built from TRBV4-1 and TRBJ2-1; no definite D call. The CDR3 length is 14 residues. V was pared by 6 bases and J by 4 bases, with 13 bases between. CDR1 and CDR2 (germline): MGHRA, YSYEKL. This CDR3 is CASRDPIKYNEQFF. In DNA, the CDR3 is TGCGCCAGCAGGGACCCTATCAAATACAATGAGCAGTTCTTC.

This clonotype was counted at least ten times. The chain combines TRBV4-3 with TRBJ2-1; 12 positions agree with TRBD2. After removal of 5 bases from V and 9 bases from J, the junction contained 11 bases not matched to a gene. This CDR3 region has 16 residues. CDR1 and CDR2 from the germline V gene are LGHNA and YSLEER. CDR3 residues: CASSGLAGSGGGEQFF. The CDR3, as DNA: TGCGCCAGCAGCGGACTAGCGGGATCCGGCGGCGGTGAGCAGTTCTTC.

The chain combines TRBV10-3 with TRBJ2-5; 8 bases align to TRBD1. V lost 4 bases to trimming and J lost 2 bases; unmatched junction nucleotides: 3. The CDR3 runs 14 residues. In germline, CDR1 is ENHRY, CDR2 SYGVKD. The CDR3 is CAISGGTGQETQYF. The CDR3, as DNA: TGTGCCATCAGTGGGGGGACAGGACAAGAGACCCAGTACTTC.

CDR3 DNA sequence: TGCAGTGCCCCCCGACAGGGGGCCGGAGAGACCCAGTACTTC. Translation gives CSAPRQGAGETQYF. The rearrangement links TRBV20-1 to TRBJ2-5, with 10 bases lining up with TRBD1. The CDR3 is 14 amino acids. The V segment lost 6 bases and the J segment 4 bases; nucleotides outside the gene matches: 8. CDR1 DFQATT and CDR2 SNEGSKA come from the germline V gene (reference sequence).

Only a few counts were recorded for this clonotype. The chain combines TRBV18 with TRBJ2-7, with 10 bases fitting TRBD2. The CDR3 length is 15 residues. Looked up from germline, CDR1 is KGHSH and CDR2 is LQKENI. V was clipped by 5 bases and J by 2 bases; unmatched bases: 6. Written as DNA, the CDR3 is TGTGCCAGCTCAAGAAAGCGGGAGGGCGCCTACGAGCAGTACTTC. This codes for CASSRKREGAYEQYF.

A remark on this clonotype: At one of its ends the junction is not consistent with the germline gene, which may arise from a read error. The V call is TRBV29-1, the J call TRBJ2-1, with D hard to call. CDR3 length: 13 amino acids. The V gene's germline CDR1 is SQVTM and CDR2 ANQGSEA. Written as DNA, the CDR3 is TGCAGCGTTGAAGATTTGGCGACCAATGGGCAGTTCTTC. It encodes CSVEDLATNGQFF.

CDR3 loop: CASSYSGLGNEQFF. CDR3 in DNA: TGTGCCAGCAGTTACTCGGGACTAGGGAATGAGCAGTTCTTC. V gene TRBV6-5 combines with J gene TRBJ2-1; TRBD2 agrees at 8 bases. Germline CDR1 MNHEY, CDR2 SVGAGI. V gave up 0 bases and J gave up 7 bases; unmatched junction bases: 2. The CDR3 runs 14 residues.